This entry lists 2 T cell receptor beta chains sequenced from one sample in a study of blood T cells in healthy people across ages. Then a second PCR, running about 6 to 12 cycles, was carried out with a sample-barcoded 5' primer and a J-beta primer mix. TCRdb re-analysed the 5' RACE reads in MiXCR, keeping a single row per CDR3 protein. The sample includes around 650,000 distinct CDR3 sequences, roughly 41% seen only once; the top ten take 25% to 35%. Sequencing input: blood. The source is a man older than 75 in good health.

This sequence joins TRBV7-8 and TRBJ2-5; TRBD1 matches at 11 bases. The germline V gene encodes CDR1 SGHVS and CDR2 FQNEAQ. V gave up 5 bases and J gave up 4 bases; unmatched junction bases: 9. The CDR3 runs 16 residues. The CDR3 region is CASSARDRGFAETQYF. The CDR3 DNA follows: TGTGCCAGCAGCGCCCGGGACAGGGGGTTTGCAGAGACCCAGTACTTC.

J is TRBJ1-1 and V is TRBV10-1, with a possible D match to TRBD1 (6 bases). This CDR3 contains 14 residues. CDR1 is WNHNN and CDR2 is SYGVQD in the germline V gene (reference sequence). Trimming took 5 bases from V and 1 from J, leaving 11 bases between them. CDR3 coding DNA: TGCGCCAGCAGTCCCGGGACACCGAACACTGAAGCTTTCTTT. Protein product: CASSPGTPNTEAFF.